One sample yielded the 27 T cell receptor beta chains listed below, sequenced in a study of control samples from healthy donors and cancer patients. The data were produced by immunoSEQ multiplex PCR, yet TCRdb's version contains in-frame clones alone and is incomplete. The profile covers roughly 80,000 clones, with about nine tenths appearing a single time and less than 7% taken by the ten largest. The sequencing input was blood. The receptors were sampled from a man aged 45-65 years in good health.

The chain is built from TRBV24-1 and TRBJ2-5; TRBD1 matches 8 bases. The germline V gene has CDR1 KGHDR and CDR2 SFDVKD. Trimming at V came to 2 bases and at J to 1 base, leaving 5 bases not matched to a gene. This CDR3 is built from 16 residues. CDR3: CATSDSRTGTQETQYF. The DNA for the CDR3 is TGTGCCACCAGTGATTCTCGGACAGGGACCCAAGAGACCCAGTACTTC.

The chain couples TRBV5-6 to TRBJ1-2; TRBD1 is a possible D gene (6 bases). V was shortened by 3 bases and J by 5 bases, with 14 bases between the two germline ends. Germline lookup yields CDR1 SGHDT and CDR2 YYEEEE. The CDR3 is 14 residues long. The CDR3 sequence is CASSSGGSFYGYTF. CDR3 bases: TGTGCCAGCAGCTCGGGGGGCTCCTTTTATGGCTACACCTTC.

The gene calls are TRBV5-6 and TRBJ1-6, with a weak D call TRBD1 (6 bases). The CDR3 runs to 13 residues. Germline CDR1 is SGHDT and CDR2 is YYEEEE. V dropped 2 bases and J dropped 13 bases, with 13 bases sitting between them. The CDR3 sequence: CASSFRGPKPLHF. In DNA form, the CDR3 reads TGTGCCAGCAGCTTCAGGGGCCCCAAGCCCCTCCACTTT.

The chain combines TRBV7-9 with TRBJ1-1, with TRBD1 as a possible D gene (5 bases). In germline, CDR1 is SEHNR, CDR2 FQNEAQ (reference sequence). The V gene lost 5 bases and the J gene lost 4 bases, with 17 bases spanning the gap. The CDR3 length is 15 residues. DNA of the CDR3: TGTGCCAGCAGCCACCCATCGGGGGGTGGCACTGAAGCTTTCTTT. It encodes CASSHPSGGGTEAFF.

This clone was seen a few times. This sequence joins TRBV2 and TRBJ1-2, with a possible D match to TRBD1 (5 bases). This CDR3 has 14 amino acids. Trimming stripped 0 bases from V and 3 bases from J, with 8 bases between. Looked up from germline, CDR1 is SNHLY and CDR2 is FYNNEI. This chain's CDR3 is CASSEAGRDYGYTF. In DNA form, the CDR3 reads TGTGCCAGCAGTGAAGCGGGCAGGGACTATGGCTACACCTTC. Full variable domain (missing parts from reference TRBV2 and TRBJ1-2): EPEVTQTPSHQVTQMGQEVILRCVPISNHLYFYWYRQILGQKVEFLVSFYNNEISEKSEIFDDQFSVERPDGSNFTLKIRSTKLEDSAMYFCASSEAGRDYGYTFGSGTRLTVV.

With regard to this clone: The same CDR3 can be traced to other DNA sequences in this sample. The chain uses TRBV5-1 and TRBJ1-2; maybe TRBD1 (5 bases). This CDR3 region has 13 residues. V lost 5 bases, J lost 5 bases, and 13 bases lay in between. Germline loops: CDR1 SGHRS, CDR2 YFSETQ. DNA of the CDR3: TGCGCCAGCAGTCTCGGGACGGGGTATGGCTACACCTTC. It translates to CASSLGTGYGYTF.

The chain joins TRBV5-5 to TRBJ1-6; the D is unclear. This CDR3 has 13 amino acids. Trimming cost V 4 bases and J 14 bases, with 16 bases left between them. Germline CDR1 SGHKS, CDR2 YYEKEE (reference sequence). The CDR3 bases are TGTGCCAGCAGCCACGACCTTAACATGTCCCTCCACTTT. Protein product: CASSHDLNMSLHF.

The chain combines TRBV7-6 with TRBJ1-3; 8 bases are shared with TRBD1. The germline V gene has CDR1 SGHVS and CDR2 FNYEAQ. V shed 3 bases and J 8 bases; nucleotides not matched to a gene: 9. CDR3 length: 15 residues. This chain's CDR3 is CASSFSGTGRHTIYF. CDR3 nucleotides: TGTGCCAGCAGCTTCTCGGGGACAGGTCGCCACACCATATATTTT.

Note on this clone: At one end, the junction sequence differs from germline, possibly due to a read error. The genes are TRBV29-1 and TRBJ2-1; D uncertain. There are 12 residues in the CDR3. CDR1 is SQVTM and CDR2 is ANQGSEA in the germline V gene. CDR3 in amino acids: CSVAFGYSEQFF. DNA of the CDR3: TGCAGCGTTGCGTTCGGCTACAGTGAGCAGTTCTTC.

To note about this clone: A much larger clone sits a single nucleotide away, making a read error possible. Other nucleotide sequences from this sample produce the same CDR3. V gene TRBV30 combines with J gene TRBJ1-1; 8 bases fit TRBD1. The germline CDR1 and CDR2 sequences are GTSNPN and SVGIG (reference sequence). The CDR3 contains 12 residues. CDR3 protein: CAWTGMNTEAFF. CDR3 coding DNA: TGTGCGTGGACAGGGATGAACACTGAAGCTTTCTTT.

The chain employs TRBV11-3 and TRBJ2-5; 14 bases agree with TRBD2. Unmatched junction bases numbered 8, after V lost 1 base and J lost 4 bases. Per the germline V gene, CDR1 is SGHNT and CDR2 is YENEEA. This CDR3 is built from 18 residues. DNA of the CDR3: TGTGCCAGCAGCTTAGGCGGACTAGCGGGGGGTTTTGGAGAGACCCAGTACTTC. Translating gives CASSLGGLAGGFGETQYF.

The genes are TRBV18 and TRBJ1-2, with D possibly being TRBD1 (5 bases). Germline lookup yields CDR1 KGHSH and CDR2 LQKENI. V was pared by 4 bases and J by 3 bases, with 9 bases between. There are 13 residues in the CDR3. The DNA for the CDR3 is TGTGCCAGCTCACGAGGGGCTGACTATGGCTACACCTTC. This encodes CASSRGADYGYTF.

The rearrangement joins TRBV5-1 to TRBJ2-7; no reliable D call. The CDR3 is 14 amino acids. CDR1 SGHRS and CDR2 YFSETQ come from the germline V gene. V lost 4 bases and J lost 2, with 13 bases in between. DNA for the CDR3: TGCGCCAGCAGCCCAAGGACGGTTGCCTACGAGCAGTACTTC. Its protein product is CASSPRTVAYEQYF.

This clone was detected once. The gene calls are TRBV14 and TRBJ2-5; D may match TRBD1 or TRBD2 (5 bases each). V was pared by 1 base and J by 1 base, with 22 bases between. The length of the CDR3 is 19 residues. Germline lookup yields CDR1 SGHDN and CDR2 FVKESK. The CDR3 DNA reads TGTGCCAGCAGCCAAGGAAAGTTCTCCGGGGCAGGACTCCAAGAGACCCAGTACTTC. Residues: CASSQGKFSGAGLQETQYF.

This rearrangement joins TRBV4-1 to TRBJ2-1; D is unresolved. The CDR3 runs to 11 residues. In germline, CDR1 is MGHRA, CDR2 YSYEKL. V lost 0 bases and J 7 bases, leaving 1 base between the germline ends. The CDR3 DNA follows: TGCGCCAGCAGCCAAGATAATGAGCAGTTCTTC. It translates to CASSQDNEQFF.

V gene TRBV12-3 or TRBV12-4 combines with J gene TRBJ1-5; 8 bases are shared with TRBD1. The trim removed 6 bases at V and 5 bases at J, leaving 3 bases unmatched. The CDR3 has 13 amino acids. CDR3 bases: TGTGCCAGCAGCGGACAGGGACATCAGCCCCAGCATTTT. Protein: CASSGQGHQPQHF.

J is TRBJ1-1 and V is TRBV3-1 (or the pseudogene TRBV3-2); 11 bases line up with TRBD1. After removal of 1 base from V and 4 bases from J, the junction contained 8 bases not matched to a gene. The germline V gene encodes CDR1 LGHDT and CDR2 YNNKEL (reference sequence). This CDR3 comprises 17 residues. The CDR3 DNA reads as TGTGCCAGCAGCCAAGGGGACCCCGGGACAGGGGGCACTGAAGCTTTCTTT. Its protein is CASSQGDPGTGGTEAFF.

The chain couples TRBV18 to TRBJ1-1; D unclear. CDR1 KGHSH and CDR2 LQKENI come from the germline V gene. The V and J ends lost 2 bases and 5 bases respectively, with 9 bases between them. CDR3 length: 13 residues. CDR3 loop: CASSPGERTEAFF. The CDR3 DNA follows: TGTGCCAGCTCACCAGGGGAGAGAACTGAAGCTTTCTTT.

The chain is built from TRBV14 and TRBJ2-3; the D gene is possibly TRBD1 (6 bases). Looked up from germline, CDR1 is SGHDN and CDR2 is FVKESK. V lost 0 bases and J lost 4, with 17 bases in between. The CDR3 runs to 17 residues. The CDR3: CASSQDKRTADSDTQYF. CDR3 DNA: TGTGCCAGCAGCCAAGATAAGAGGACAGCAGATTCAGATACGCAGTATTTT. The full variable domain, its missing parts supplied by reference TRBV14 and TRBJ2-3, is EAGVTQFPSHSVIEKGQTVTLRCDPISGHDNLYWYRRVMGKEIKFLLHFVKESKQDESGMPNNRFLAERTGGTYSTLKVQPAELEDSGVYFCASSQDKRTADSDTQYFGPGTRLTVL.

The chain couples TRBV6-6 to TRBJ1-5; 7 bases line up with TRBD1. CDR3 length: 13 amino acids. Germline lookup yields CDR1 MNHNY and CDR2 SVGAGI (reference sequence). J gave up 4 bases and V 6 bases, and 3 bases lay outside the gene matches. CDR3 protein: CASSLQGNQPQHF. For the CDR3, the DNA is TGTGCCAGCAGCCTACAGGGGAATCAGCCCCAGCATTTT.

The genes are TRBV30 and TRBJ1-1; 8 bases match TRBD1. V shed 4 bases and J 6 bases; nucleotides not matched to a gene: 7. The germline CDR1 and CDR2 sequences are GTSNPN and SVGIG (reference sequence). The CDR3 spans 13 residues. CDR3 DNA: TGTGCCTGGATTCGGACAGGGAGGGCTGAAGCTTTCTTT. It is translated as CAWIRTGRAEAFF.

The chain links TRBV6-5 to TRBJ1-5; a weak D match, TRBD1 (6 bases). Germline lookup yields CDR1 MNHEY and CDR2 SVGAGI. The CDR3 contains 13 residues. The ends were cut back, 7 bases at V and 7 bases at J, with 14 bases in the middle. CDR3 DNA: TGTGCCAGCACCAAGGGGGTAGAACAGCCCCAGCATTTT. Its protein is CASTKGVEQPQHF.

The rearrangement uses TRBV11-2 and TRBJ1-1; tentative D call: TRBD1 (5 bases). The CDR3 is 12 amino acids. Trimming pared 4 bases from V and 11 bases from J, leaving 14 bases between. Germline V CDR1 and CDR2: SGHAT, FQNNGV. CDR3 nucleotide sequence: TGTGCCAGCAGCTCCCAGGGTGGGGGGGCTTTCTTT. It encodes CASSSQGGGAFF. Complete variable domain (other parts from reference TRBV11-2 and TRBJ1-1): EAGVAQSPRYKIIEKRQSVAFWCNPISGHATLYWYQQILGQGPKLLIQFQNNGVVDDSQLPKDRFSAERLKGVDSTLKIQPAKLEDSAVYLCASSSQGGGAFFGQGTRLTVV.

The rearrangement links TRBV9 to TRBJ2-3; 7 bases align to TRBD1. J gave up 1 base and V 0 bases, and 5 bases lay outside the gene matches. There are 16 residues in the CDR3. The V gene's germline CDR1 is SGDLS and CDR2 YYNGEE. CDR3 sequence (DNA): TGTGCCAGCAGCGTAGAAGGGGGCCAGGGCACAGATACGCAGTATTTT. Translation gives CASSVEGGQGTDTQYF.

The V and J genes are TRBV3-1 (or the pseudogene TRBV3-2) and TRBJ1-2; a possible D gene is TRBD1 (5 bases). CDR1 LGHDT and CDR2 YNNKEL come from the germline V gene (reference sequence). Deletions cut 3 bases from V and 4 bases from J, with 12 bases between. The length of the CDR3 is 14 residues. The CDR3 sequence: CASSQSFGGYGYTF. The CDR3, as DNA: TGTGCCAGCAGCCAGTCGTTTGGGGGCTATGGCTACACCTTC.

The chain carries TRBV5-1 and TRBJ2-7; D not certain. Germline CDR1 reads SGHRS; CDR2 reads YFSETQ. V dropped 2 bases and J dropped 0 bases, with 6 bases sitting between them. This CDR3 comprises 13 residues. The DNA of the CDR3 is TGCGCCAGCAGCTTCGAGAGCTCCTACGAGCAGTACTTC. Its translation: CASSFESSYEQYF.

J is TRBJ2-6 and V is TRBV9; 9 bases line up with TRBD1. Per the germline V gene, CDR1 is SGDLS and CDR2 is YYNGEE. With V trimmed by 6 bases and J by 2 bases, 3 bases remained unmatched. This CDR3 region has 15 residues. The DNA of the CDR3 is TGTGCCAGCACCAGACAGGGGGCTGGGGCCAACGTCCTGACTTTC. It yields the protein CASTRQGAGANVLTF.